The rows below give T cell receptor beta chains drawn from one sample of a study of tumor-infiltrating lymphocytes in primary liver carcinoma. TCRdb re-analysed the multiplex PCR reads in MiXCR, keeping a single row per CDR3 protein. Found here are about 210,000 distinct CDR3 sequences, less than 70% of them singletons; the top ten hold around 7.1%. Sequencing was performed on peripheral blood. The receptors come from a woman in her sixties or seventies with primary liver carcinoma and hepatitis B virus infection. The CDR3 runs from the conserved cysteine through the conserved F or W. Fields, in order: J gene, D gene, clone size, V gene, CDR3 DNA, CDR3 protein. A D gene is named only where the DNA matches it firmly. Rows give clone size only sometimes, using once, few, many, or a class for an expanded clone.

j_call: TRBJ1-2
d_call: TRBD1
clone_size: -
v_call: TRBV11-2
cdr3_nt: TGTGCCAGCAGCTCTATAAACAGGGGGCGCCTCTGCTATGGCTACACCTTC
cdr3_aa: CASSSINRGRLCYGYTF

j_call: TRBJ1-1
d_call: -
clone_size: many
v_call: TRBV12-3/TRBV12-4
cdr3_nt: TGTGCCAGCAGTTTAGTCAACACTGAAGCTTTCTTT
cdr3_aa: CASSLVNTEAFF

j_call: TRBJ1-5
d_call: -
clone_size: -
v_call: TRBV7-9
cdr3_nt: TGTGCCAGCAGCAAACAGGGAGGCAGTCAGCCCCAGCATTTT
cdr3_aa: CASSKQGGSQPQHF

j_call: TRBJ2-1
d_call: TRBD1
clone_size: -
v_call: TRBV5-1
cdr3_nt: TGCGCCAGCAGCTTGAGACAGGGGGGAGTCAATGAGCAGTTCTTC
cdr3_aa: CASSLRQGGVNEQFF

j_call: TRBJ2-5
d_call: -
clone_size: many
v_call: TRBV29-1
cdr3_nt: TGCAGCGTTGAGGCGGAGGCGAGAGAGACCCAGTACTTC
cdr3_aa: CSVEAEARETQYF

j_call: TRBJ2-1
d_call: -
clone_size: -
v_call: TRBV20-1
cdr3_nt: TGCAGTGCTAGCACGCAAGTTGGCCACAATGAGCAGTTCTTC
cdr3_aa: CSASTQVGHNEQFF

j_call: TRBJ1-1
d_call: -
clone_size: many
v_call: TRBV29-1
cdr3_nt: TGCAGCGTTGTGCCGGACACTGAAGCTTTCTTT
cdr3_aa: CSVVPDTEAFF

j_call: TRBJ2-1
d_call: -
clone_size: -
v_call: TRBV11-2
cdr3_nt: TGTGCGAGCAGCCTATATCTGACAGGTGGGGGCGATGAGCAGTTCTTC
cdr3_aa: CASSLYLTGGGDEQFF

j_call: TRBJ2-3
d_call: -
clone_size: -
v_call: TRBV7-9
cdr3_nt: TGTGCCAGCAGCTTGGGGGGACCCTCAGATACGCAGTATTTT
cdr3_aa: CASSLGGPSDTQYF

j_call: TRBJ1-2
d_call: -
clone_size: -
v_call: TRBV6-1
cdr3_nt: TGTGTCAGCAGTGCACAGTTACATGGCTACACCTTC
cdr3_aa: CVSSAQLHGYTF

j_call: TRBJ2-6
d_call: TRBD1
clone_size: many
v_call: TRBV11-1
cdr3_nt: TGTGCCAGCAGCGCCAGGACAGGGACTCCTGGGGCCAACGTCCTGACTTTC
cdr3_aa: CASSARTGTPGANVLTF

j_call: TRBJ2-7
d_call: -
clone_size: many
v_call: TRBV6-6
cdr3_nt: TGTGCCAGCAGTTATGATCGCGAACGGGCCTACGAGCAGTACTTC
cdr3_aa: CASSYDRERAYEQYF

j_call: TRBJ1-2
d_call: TRBD1
clone_size: -
v_call: TRBV11-1
cdr3_nt: TGTGCCAACAGAAGAGACAGGGCTGGTGGCTTCACCTTC
cdr3_aa: CANRRDRAGGFTF

j_call: TRBJ2-7
d_call: TRBD2
clone_size: -
v_call: TRBV7-3
cdr3_nt: TGTGCCAGCAGCTATGAGGCTAGCGGGAGCTACGAGCAGTACTTC
cdr3_aa: CASSYEASGSYEQYF

j_call: TRBJ2-3
d_call: TRBD2
clone_size: -
v_call: TRBV7-8
cdr3_nt: TGTGCCAGCGGCTTCGGACTAGCGGGCTCCGGCACAGATACGCAGTATTTT
cdr3_aa: CASGFGLAGSGTDTQYF

j_call: TRBJ2-6
d_call: -
clone_size: -
v_call: TRBV4-1
cdr3_nt: TGCGCCAGCAGCCAAGAAGGGTTGGCAGGGGTTTCGAGCTCTGGGGCCAACGTCCTGACTTTC
cdr3_aa: CASSQEGLAGVSSSGANVLTF

j_call: TRBJ2-7
d_call: TRBD2
clone_size: -
v_call: TRBV4-2
cdr3_nt: TGTGCCAGCAGCCCCTCGATCGGCGGGAGGAAACCGGCTTCCCTCCACGAGCAATACTTC
cdr3_aa: CASSPSIGGRKPASLHEQYF

j_call: TRBJ2-6
d_call: -
clone_size: -
v_call: TRBV11-2
cdr3_nt: TGTGCCAGCAGCCGCAGAGGATACGGAGAGATAGGGTCTGGGGCCAACGTCCTGACTTTC
cdr3_aa: CASSRRGYGEIGSGANVLTF

j_call: TRBJ2-1
d_call: -
clone_size: once
v_call: TRBV29-1
cdr3_nt: TGTAGCGTAGCTGGGATTAGCGGAGGCAATGAGCAGTTCTTC
cdr3_aa: CSVAGISGGNEQFF

j_call: TRBJ2-2
d_call: TRBD2
clone_size: -
v_call: TRBV12-3/TRBV12-4
cdr3_nt: TGTGCCAGCAGTCCAGGTCTAGCGGGAGGGCCAAACACCGGGGAGCCGTTTTTT
cdr3_aa: CASSPGLAGGPNTGEPFF

j_call: TRBJ2-3
d_call: TRBD2
clone_size: few
v_call: TRBV5-4
cdr3_nt: TGTGCCAGCAGCGACGGACCCAGCGGGAGCTCCACAGATACGCAGTATTTT
cdr3_aa: CASSDGPSGSSTDTQYF

j_call: TRBJ2-1
d_call: TRBD2
clone_size: -
v_call: TRBV6-5
cdr3_nt: TGTGACAGCAGGACCGGGACTAGCAGCGAGCAGTTCTTC
cdr3_aa: CDSRTGTSSEQFF